This TCR beta chain emerged from a study of cytomegalovirus exposure and HLA in healthy donors. General study findings and limits: According to an earlier analysis, most TCR beta V segments yielded productive rearrangements about 87% or about 30% of the time. In a later analysis, CMV-associated beta chains were mostly HLA-associated, it appeared. A highly shared variant cluster was judged a likely technical artifact. In vitro confirmation showed three CMV-associated chains to be CMV antigen specific.

With 60 Vbeta and 13 Jbeta primers, the PCR was carried out. Only in-frame clones appear in the TCRdb table, and some are missing; sequencing was by immunoSEQ multiplex PCR. The data show about 130,000 clones, roughly three quarters seen once. As to this clone: Its specificity is not known.

This sequence originates from a man aged 25-40 years in good health and CMV-seronegative. Material: PBMCs.

The CDR3 nucleotides are TGTGCCAGCACCCTAACCGGGGGTACACATGAGCAGTTCTTC. It specifies CASTLTGGTHEQFF. V gene TRBV19 combines with J gene TRBJ2-1; possible D gene TRBD2, 6 bases. The CDR3 runs 14 residues. Germline V gene lookup returns CDR1 LNHDA and CDR2 SQIVND (reference sequence). V lost 9 bases and J 8 bases, leaving 20 bases between the germline ends.